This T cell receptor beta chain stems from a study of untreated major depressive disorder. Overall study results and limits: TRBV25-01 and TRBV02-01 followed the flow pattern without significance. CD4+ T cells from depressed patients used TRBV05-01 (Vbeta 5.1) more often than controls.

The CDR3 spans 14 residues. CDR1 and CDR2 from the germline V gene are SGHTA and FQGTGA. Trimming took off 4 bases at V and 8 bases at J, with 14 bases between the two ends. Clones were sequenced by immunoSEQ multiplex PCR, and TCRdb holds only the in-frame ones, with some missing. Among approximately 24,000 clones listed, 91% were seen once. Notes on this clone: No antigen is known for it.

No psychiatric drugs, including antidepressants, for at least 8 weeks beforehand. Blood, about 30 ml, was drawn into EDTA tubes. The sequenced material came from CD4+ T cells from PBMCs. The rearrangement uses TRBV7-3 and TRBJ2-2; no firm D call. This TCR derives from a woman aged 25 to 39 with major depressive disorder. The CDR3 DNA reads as TGTGCCAGCAGCTCTGGAGCCGCGTCGGGGGAGCTGTTTTTT. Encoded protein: CASSSGAASGELFF.